This T cell receptor (beta chain) was sequenced during a study of immune evolution from preneoplasia to lung adenocarcinoma. CDR3 length: 13 residues. Trimming took off 0 bases at V and 8 bases at J, with 8 bases between the two ends. Germline loops: CDR1 SGDLS, CDR2 YYNGEE. Sequencing was performed with immunoSEQ multiplex PCR; in TCRdb, only in-frame clones are kept and a portion is missing. The data contain around 6,000 clones, 76% of them seen just once; the ten biggest clones take up roughly 7.7%. This chain links TRBV9 with TRBJ1-4; D unresolved. The TCR originated in a person in their sixties or seventies with lung adenocarcinoma. The specimen sequenced was FFPE minimally invasive lung adenocarcinoma tissue. The CDR3 DNA is TGTGCCAGCAGCGTAGCCTCGGGGGAAAAACTGTTTTTT. Residues: CASSVASGEKLFF. Filled out from reference TRBV9 and TRBJ1-4, the complete variable domain reads DSGVTQTPKHLITATGQRVTLRCSPRSGDLSVYWYQQSLDQGLQFLIQYYNGEERAKGNILERFSAQQFPDLHSELNLSSLELGDSALYFCASSVASGEKLFFGSGTQLSVL.